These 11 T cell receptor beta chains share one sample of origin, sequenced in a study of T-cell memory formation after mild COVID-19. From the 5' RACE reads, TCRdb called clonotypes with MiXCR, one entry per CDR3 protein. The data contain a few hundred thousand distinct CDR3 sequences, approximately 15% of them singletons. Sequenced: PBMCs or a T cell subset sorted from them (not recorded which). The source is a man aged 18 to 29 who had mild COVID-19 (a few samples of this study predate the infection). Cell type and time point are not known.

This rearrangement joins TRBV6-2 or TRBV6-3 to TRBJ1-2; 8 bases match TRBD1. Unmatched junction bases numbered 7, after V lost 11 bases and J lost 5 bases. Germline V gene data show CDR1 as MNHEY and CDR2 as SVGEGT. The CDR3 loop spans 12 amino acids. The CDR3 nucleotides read TGTGCCGTACTCCGGACAGGGTATGGCTACACCTTC. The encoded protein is CAVLRTGYGYTF.

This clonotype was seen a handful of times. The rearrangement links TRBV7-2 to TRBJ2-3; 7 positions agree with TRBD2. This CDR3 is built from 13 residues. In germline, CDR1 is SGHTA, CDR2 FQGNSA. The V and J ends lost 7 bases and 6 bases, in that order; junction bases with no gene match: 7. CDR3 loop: CASTQNSGDTQYF. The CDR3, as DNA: TGTGCCAGCACCCAAAATAGCGGGGATACGCAGTATTTT.

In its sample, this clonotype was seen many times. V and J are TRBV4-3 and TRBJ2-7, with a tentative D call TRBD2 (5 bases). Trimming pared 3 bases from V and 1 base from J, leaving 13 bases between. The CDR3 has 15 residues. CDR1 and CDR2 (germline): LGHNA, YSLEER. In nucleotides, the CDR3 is TGCGCCAGCAGCCAGGCCAGCGGTTGGTCCTACGAGCAGTACTTC. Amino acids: CASSQASGWSYEQYF.

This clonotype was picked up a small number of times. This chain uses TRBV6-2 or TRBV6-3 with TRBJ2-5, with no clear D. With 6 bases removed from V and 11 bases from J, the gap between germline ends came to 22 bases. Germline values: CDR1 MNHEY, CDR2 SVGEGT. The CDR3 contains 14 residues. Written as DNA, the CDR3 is TGTGCCAGCAGCCGCCGGGTCCCAAGGATCGATCAGTACTTC. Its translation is CASSRRVPRIDQYF.

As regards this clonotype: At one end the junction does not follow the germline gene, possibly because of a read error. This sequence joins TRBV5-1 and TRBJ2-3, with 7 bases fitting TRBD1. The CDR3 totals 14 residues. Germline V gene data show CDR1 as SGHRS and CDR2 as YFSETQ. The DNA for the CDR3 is TGCGCCAGCAGTTTGGATCAGGGGGCAGATACGCAGTATTTT. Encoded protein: CASSLDQGADTQYF.

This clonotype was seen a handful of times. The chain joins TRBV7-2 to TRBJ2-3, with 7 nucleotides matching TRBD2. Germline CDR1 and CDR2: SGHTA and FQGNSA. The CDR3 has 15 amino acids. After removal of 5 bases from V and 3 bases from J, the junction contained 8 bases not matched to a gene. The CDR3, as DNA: TGTGCCAGCAGCCCCCGGACTAGTTGGACAGATACGCAGTATTTT. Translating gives CASSPRTSWTDTQYF.

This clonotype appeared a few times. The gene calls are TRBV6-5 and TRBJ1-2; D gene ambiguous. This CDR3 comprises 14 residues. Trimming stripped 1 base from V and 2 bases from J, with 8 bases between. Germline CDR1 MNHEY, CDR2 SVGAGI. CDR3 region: CASSYLGSNYGYTF. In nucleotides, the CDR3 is TGTGCCAGCAGTTACTTAGGGTCCAACTATGGCTACACCTTC.

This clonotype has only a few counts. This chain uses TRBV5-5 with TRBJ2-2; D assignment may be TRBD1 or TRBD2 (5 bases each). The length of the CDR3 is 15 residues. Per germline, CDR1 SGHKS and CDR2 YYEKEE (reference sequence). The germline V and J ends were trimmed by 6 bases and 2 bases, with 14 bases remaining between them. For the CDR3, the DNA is TGTGCCAGCACCTCTCAGGGACCCAACACCGGGGAGCTGTTTTTT. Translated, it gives CASTSQGPNTGELFF.

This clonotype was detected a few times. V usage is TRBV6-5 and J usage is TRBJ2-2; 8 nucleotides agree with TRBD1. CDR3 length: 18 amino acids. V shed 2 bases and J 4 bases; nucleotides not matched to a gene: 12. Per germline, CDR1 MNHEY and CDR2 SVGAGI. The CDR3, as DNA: TGTGCCAGCAGTTACGGACAGGGAAGGGGCCCGGGCACCGGGGAGCTGTTTTTT. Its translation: CASSYGQGRGPGTGELFF.

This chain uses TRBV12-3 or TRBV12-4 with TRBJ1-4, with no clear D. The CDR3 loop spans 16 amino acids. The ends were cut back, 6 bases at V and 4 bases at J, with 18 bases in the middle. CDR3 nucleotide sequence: TGTGCCAGCAGCCGGACCCGGATCGGGTTTAATGAAAAACTGTTTTTT. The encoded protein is CASSRTRIGFNEKLFF.

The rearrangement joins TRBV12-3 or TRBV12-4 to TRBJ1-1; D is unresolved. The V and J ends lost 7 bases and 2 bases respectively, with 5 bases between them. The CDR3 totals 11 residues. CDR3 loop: CASMANTEAFF. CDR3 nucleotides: TGTGCCAGCATGGCAAACACTGAAGCTTTCTTT.